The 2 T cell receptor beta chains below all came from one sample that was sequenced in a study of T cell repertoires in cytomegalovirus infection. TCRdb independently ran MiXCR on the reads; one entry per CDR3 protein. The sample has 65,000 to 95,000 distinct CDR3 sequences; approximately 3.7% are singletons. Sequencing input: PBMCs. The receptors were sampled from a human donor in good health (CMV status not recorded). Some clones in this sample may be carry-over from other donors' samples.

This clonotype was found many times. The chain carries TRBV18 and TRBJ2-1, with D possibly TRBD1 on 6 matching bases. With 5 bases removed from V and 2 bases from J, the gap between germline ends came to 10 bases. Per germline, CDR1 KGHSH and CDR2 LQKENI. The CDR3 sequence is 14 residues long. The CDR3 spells CASSGTRTYNEQFF. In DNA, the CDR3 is TGTGCCAGCTCAGGGACACGCACCTACAATGAGCAGTTCTTC.

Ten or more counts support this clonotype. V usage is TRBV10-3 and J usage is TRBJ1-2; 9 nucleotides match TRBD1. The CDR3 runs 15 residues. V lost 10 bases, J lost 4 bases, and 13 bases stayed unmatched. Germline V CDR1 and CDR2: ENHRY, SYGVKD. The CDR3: CATVRRQGEVYGYTF. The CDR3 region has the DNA TGTGCCACCGTGCGACGACAGGGGGAGGTCTATGGCTACACCTTC.